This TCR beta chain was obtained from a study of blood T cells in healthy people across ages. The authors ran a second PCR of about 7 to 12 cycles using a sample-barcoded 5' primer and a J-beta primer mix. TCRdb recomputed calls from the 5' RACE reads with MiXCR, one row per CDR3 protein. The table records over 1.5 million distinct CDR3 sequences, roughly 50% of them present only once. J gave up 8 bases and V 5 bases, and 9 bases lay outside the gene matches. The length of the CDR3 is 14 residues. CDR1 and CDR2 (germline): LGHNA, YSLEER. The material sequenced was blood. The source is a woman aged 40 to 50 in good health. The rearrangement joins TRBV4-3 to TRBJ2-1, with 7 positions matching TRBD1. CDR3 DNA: TGCGCCAGCAGCGACCGGACAGGCGCGGATGAGCAGTTCTTC. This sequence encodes CASSDRTGADEQFF.